Below are 26 T cell receptor beta chains sequenced from a single sample in a study of technical replicates of blood from a few donors (dated by TCRdb to about 2017). Library creation used the immunoSEQ multiplex PCR assay. In TCRdb, the immuneACCESS table is reduced to in-frame sequences with V and J assigned. These tables do not hold every clone; where another copy was compared, an unresolved V gene accounts for under half, and the others remain unexplained. The sample table holds around 80,000 clones, of which roughly 90% were seen once. Roughly 0.38% of the sample is taken by the ten largest. Sequenced: T cells isolated from PBMCs. The receptors stem from a human donor in good health.

The chain carries TRBV2 and TRBJ1-2; 10 bases are shared with TRBD1. Germline loops: CDR1 SNHLY, CDR2 FYNNEI. The CDR3 is 15 amino acids. V was clipped by 10 bases and J by 8 bases; unmatched bases: 16. CDR3 amino acids: CAIKTKGTGVMGYTF. CDR3 DNA: TGTGCCATCAAAACCAAGGGGACAGGGGTAATGGGCTACACCTTC. Filled out from reference TRBV2 and TRBJ1-2, the complete variable domain reads EPEVTQTPSHQVTQMGQEVILRCVPISNHLYFYWYRQILGQKVEFLVSFYNNEISEKSEIFDDQFSVERPDGSNFTLKIRSTKLEDSAMYFCAIKTKGTGVMGYTFGSGTRLTVV.

This clone was counted a single time. The CDR3 protein is CASSFLGGGNEQYF. CDR3 DNA: TGTGCCAGCAGCTTCTTAGGGGGGGGGAACGAGCAGTACTTC. J is TRBJ2-7 and V is TRBV7-6, with TRBD2 as a possible D gene (7 bases). Germline CDR1 SGHVS, CDR2 FNYEAQ. The CDR3 totals 14 residues. Trimming stripped 3 bases from V and 5 bases from J, with 14 bases between.

This chain joins TRBV7-2 and TRBJ2-1, with TRBD1 identical over 9 bases. Losses at the gene ends were 1 base for V and 4 bases for J; bases not matched to a gene: 2. Germline V CDR1 and CDR2: SGHTA, FQGNSA. The CDR3 is 15 amino acids. The CDR3 DNA reads TGTGCCAGCAGCTTAGACAGGGGGCCATACAATGAGCAGTTCTTC. Protein: CASSLDRGPYNEQFF.

This clone was picked up a small number of times. This chain links TRBV9 with TRBJ1-1; maybe TRBD1 (5 bases). Germline V gene sequence: CDR1 SGDLS, CDR2 YYNGEE. This CDR3 has 16 amino acids. Between the trimmed V and J ends, which lost 3 bases and 0 bases, there was a span of 15 bases. The CDR3 loop is CASSAAWGVLNTEAFF. CDR3 sequence (DNA): TGTGCCAGCAGCGCTGCATGGGGGGTTCTGAACACTGAAGCTTTCTTT.

The rearrangement uses TRBV6-5 and TRBJ2-2; D unclear. Trimming shortened V by 5 bases and J by 5 bases, and 9 bases separated the two germline ends. The germline V gene encodes CDR1 MNHEY and CDR2 SVGAGI. CDR3 size: 13 residues. CDR3 bases: TGTGCCAGCAGTCCTACCCAAACCGGGGAGCTGTTTTTT. Amino acid sequence: CASSPTQTGELFF.

This sequence joins TRBV30 and TRBJ2-7; D is unresolved. Between the trimmed V and J ends, which lost 4 bases and 3 bases, there was a span of 10 bases. Germline V gene sequence: CDR1 GTSNPN, CDR2 SVGIG (reference sequence). CDR3 size: 12 residues. The CDR3 nucleotides read TGTGCCTGGAATCTAAGGAGCTACGAGCAGTACTTC. The encoded protein is CAWNLRSYEQYF.

The chain joins TRBV28 to TRBJ2-7; perhaps TRBD2 as D (5 bases). Germline loops: CDR1 MDHEN, CDR2 SYDVKM. Trimming shortened V by 1 base and J by 4 bases, and 8 bases separated the two germline ends. The CDR3 extends over 13 amino acids. CDR3 in amino acids: CASSLSLAYEQYF. CDR3 DNA: TGTGCCAGCAGTTTATCTCTAGCATACGAGCAGTACTTC.

This chain links TRBV15 with TRBJ2-2; 11 bases align to TRBD1. V lost 5 bases and J lost 0; bases outside the gene matches: 8. The germline CDR1 and CDR2 sequences are LNHNV and YYDKDF (reference sequence). The CDR3 is made up of 18 amino acids. CDR3 protein: CATSRRGQGAPNTGELFF. DNA for the CDR3: TGTGCCACCAGCCGAAGAGGACAGGGGGCACCGAACACCGGGGAGCTGTTTTTT.

This clone was seen only once. This chain uses TRBV18 with TRBJ2-3; the match to TRBD2 covers 7 bases. This CDR3 contains 14 residues. Trimming removed 3 bases from V and 0 bases from J; junction bases left unmatched: 0. Germline CDR1 and CDR2: KGHSH and LQKENI. The CDR3 loop is CASSPSGSTDTQYF. For the CDR3, the DNA is TGTGCCAGCTCACCTAGCGGGAGCACAGATACGCAGTATTTT.

The chain employs TRBV7-2 and TRBJ2-3; 11 bases are shared with TRBD2. The junction had 6 bases not matched to a gene; V was cut back by 6 bases and J by 1 base. Per the germline V gene, CDR1 is SGHTA and CDR2 is FQGNSA. The length of the CDR3 is 16 residues. DNA of the CDR3: TGTGCCAGCAGTTCCGAGGGACTAGCGGGCACAGATACGCAGTATTTT. Translated, it gives CASSSEGLAGTDTQYF.

The V and J genes are TRBV7-9 and TRBJ2-5; D is unresolved. The CDR3 is 12 amino acids. The ends were cut back, 4 bases at V and 5 bases at J, with 8 bases in the middle. Germline CDR1 reads SEHNR; CDR2 reads FQNEAQ (reference sequence). The CDR3 sequence: CASSSHTETQYF. The CDR3 nucleotides read TGTGCCAGCAGCTCCCACACGGAGACCCAGTACTTC.

This sequence joins TRBV5-1 and TRBJ1-5; no firm D call. V was cut by 0 bases and J by 1 base, with 8 bases left in between. Germline V gene data show CDR1 as SGHRS and CDR2 as YFSETQ. This CDR3 region has 15 residues. CDR3 DNA sequence: TGCGCCAGCAGCTTGGGCGGGGTCAGCAATCAGCCCCAGCATTTT. Protein sequence: CASSLGGVSNQPQHF.

V usage is TRBV19 and J usage is TRBJ1-5; 9 bases are shared with TRBD1. The CDR3 consists of 15 residues. V was clipped by 5 bases and J by 7 bases; unmatched bases: 9. Germline values: CDR1 LNHDA, CDR2 SQIVND (reference sequence). The CDR3 reads CASSSSDRGWQPQHF. DNA of the CDR3: TGTGCCAGTAGTTCCTCGGACAGGGGATGGCAGCCCCAGCATTTT.

The rearrangement uses TRBV9 and TRBJ1-1; 9 bases match TRBD1. The V and J ends lost 0 bases and 0 bases, in that order; junction bases with no gene match: 9. The CDR3 contains 18 residues. Looked up from germline, CDR1 is SGDLS and CDR2 is YYNGEE. The CDR3 is CASSVVDSGTGMNTEAFF. CDR3 sequence (DNA): TGTGCCAGCAGCGTAGTTGATTCGGGGACAGGGATGAACACTGAAGCTTTCTTT.

The gene calls are TRBV30 and TRBJ2-7; tentatively, D is TRBD2 (5 bases). Trimming removed 2 bases at V and 1 base at J, with 6 bases between. The germline V gene encodes CDR1 GTSNPN and CDR2 SVGIG (reference sequence). The CDR3 covers 12 residues. Here the CDR3 DNA reads TGTGCCTGGAGTAGGGAGTCCTACGAGCAGTACTTC. Translated, it gives CAWSRESYEQYF.

J is TRBJ2-1 and V is TRBV5-1; 9 bases map to TRBD1. This CDR3 contains 13 residues. With V trimmed by 1 base and J by 10 bases, 3 bases remained unmatched. Germline CDR1 SGHRS, CDR2 YFSETQ. This CDR3 reads CASSLNRGREQFF. The CDR3 bases are TGCGCCAGCAGCTTGAACAGGGGGCGCGAGCAGTTCTTC.

The chain has TRBV19 and TRBJ1-3; D is unclear. The V gene lost 6 bases and the J gene lost 0 bases, with 9 bases spanning the gap. CDR3 length equals 14 residues. Per the germline V gene, CDR1 is LNHDA and CDR2 is SQIVND (reference sequence). CDR3 region: CASSSGVSGNTIYF. Written as DNA, the CDR3 is TGTGCCAGTAGCTCTGGAGTCTCTGGAAACACCATATATTTT.

By sample fraction, this clone is medium-sized. The chain employs TRBV7-9 and TRBJ1-1; D unclear. V was trimmed by 1 base and J by 1 base, leaving 4 bases between them. The CDR3 spans 13 residues. Germline CDR1 reads SEHNR; CDR2 reads FQNEAQ (reference sequence). Here the CDR3 DNA reads TGTGCCAGCAGCTTAGACAGGAACACTGAAGCTTTCTTT. Protein product: CASSLDRNTEAFF.

The gene calls are TRBV21-1 and TRBJ1-5. TRBV21-1 corresponds to a pseudogene. There are 20 residues in the CDR3. In nucleotides, the CDR3 is TGTGCCAGCAGCCAAGAACCTCGTCGACGGGTCTCCACTAGCAATCAGCCCCAGCATTTT. Translation gives CASSQEPRRRVSTSNQPQHF.

This clone has a single count. The chain joins TRBV25-1 to TRBJ2-7; D not resolved. The CDR3 covers 12 residues. The germline CDR1 and CDR2 sequences are MGHDK and SYGVNS. V lost 2 bases and J lost 5, with 7 bases in between. In DNA form, the CDR3 reads TGTGCCAGCAGTGAAGGTAGTAACGAGCAGTACTTC. Translating gives CASSEGSNEQYF.

The chain combines TRBV5-1 with TRBJ1-2; 9 bases fit TRBD1. The CDR3 runs 13 residues. V gave up 1 base and J gave up 6 bases; unmatched junction bases: 1. Germline V CDR1 and CDR2: SGHRS, YFSETQ. The CDR3 nucleotides read TGCGCCAGCAGCTTGACAGGGGGCAATGGCTACACCTTC. Translation gives CASSLTGGNGYTF.

The chain uses TRBV7-9 and TRBJ1-2, with D perhaps TRBD1 (6 bases). The CDR3 has 13 residues. Germline V gene sequence: CDR1 SEHNR, CDR2 FQNEAQ (reference sequence). Trimming shortened V by 1 base and J by 6 bases, and 9 bases separated the two germline ends. The CDR3 region is CASSLGSGDGYTF. CDR3 bases: TGTGCCAGCAGCTTAGGTTCAGGGGATGGCTACACCTTC. The whole variable domain, filled in from reference TRBV7-9 and TRBJ1-2, reads DTGVSQNPRHKITKRGQNVTFRCDPISEHNRLYWYRQTLGQGPEFLTYFQNEAQLEKSRLLSDRFSAERPKGSFSTLEIQRTEQGDSAMYLCASSLGSGDGYTFGSGTRLTVV.

The V call is TRBV6-6, the J call TRBJ2-5; TRBD2 matches at 7 bases. The germline CDR1 and CDR2 sequences are MNHNY and SVGAGI (reference sequence). Trimming took 6 bases from V and 4 from J; bases not matched to a gene: 5. CDR3 length equals 13 residues. The CDR3 loop is CASRRDYGETQYF. CDR3 DNA: TGTGCCAGCAGACGGGACTATGGAGAGACCCAGTACTTC.

This chain links TRBV4-1 with TRBJ2-7; D is perhaps TRBD2 (5 bases). V was cut by 4 bases and J by 4 bases, with 17 bases left in between. Germline V gives CDR1 MGHRA, CDR2 YSYEKL. This CDR3 comprises 15 residues. The CDR3 loop is CASSLQEGYSYEQYF. In DNA form, the CDR3 reads TGCGCCAGCAGCCTCCAAGAGGGCTACTCTTACGAGCAGTACTTC.

This clone has just one count. J is TRBJ1-1 and V is TRBV4-2, with 9 bases matching TRBD1. V was pared by 0 bases and J by 10 bases, with 6 bases of the junction left unmatched. Germline-derived CDR1 and CDR2 are LGHNA and YNFKEQ. The CDR3 is 14 residues long. This chain's CDR3 is CASSQEGQGWGAFF. The CDR3 nucleotides are TGTGCCAGCAGCCAAGAGGGACAGGGATGGGGAGCTTTCTTT.

V usage is TRBV5-1 and J usage is TRBJ2-3; 10 bases are a match to TRBD2. Germline V gene sequence: CDR1 SGHRS, CDR2 YFSETQ. The CDR3 has 16 amino acids. The J segment lost 2 bases and the V segment lost 4 bases, leaving 7 bases of the junction unmatched. This CDR3 is CASSPVAGGNTDTQYF. CDR3 DNA sequence: TGCGCCAGCAGCCCTGTAGCGGGAGGTAACACAGATACGCAGTATTTT.